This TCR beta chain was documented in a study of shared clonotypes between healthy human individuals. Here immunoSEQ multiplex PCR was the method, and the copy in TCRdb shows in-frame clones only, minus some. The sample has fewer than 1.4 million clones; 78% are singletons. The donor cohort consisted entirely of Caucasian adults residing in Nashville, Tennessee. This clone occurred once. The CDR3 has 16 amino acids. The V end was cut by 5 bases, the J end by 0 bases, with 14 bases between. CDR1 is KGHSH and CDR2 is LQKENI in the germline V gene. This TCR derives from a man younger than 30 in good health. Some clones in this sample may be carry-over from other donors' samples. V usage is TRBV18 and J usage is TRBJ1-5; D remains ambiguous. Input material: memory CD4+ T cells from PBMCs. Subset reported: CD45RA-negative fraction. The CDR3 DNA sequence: TGTGCCAGCTCAACCTCCGCACCCAATAGCAATCAGCCCCAGCATTTT. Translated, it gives CASSTSAPNSNQPQHF.